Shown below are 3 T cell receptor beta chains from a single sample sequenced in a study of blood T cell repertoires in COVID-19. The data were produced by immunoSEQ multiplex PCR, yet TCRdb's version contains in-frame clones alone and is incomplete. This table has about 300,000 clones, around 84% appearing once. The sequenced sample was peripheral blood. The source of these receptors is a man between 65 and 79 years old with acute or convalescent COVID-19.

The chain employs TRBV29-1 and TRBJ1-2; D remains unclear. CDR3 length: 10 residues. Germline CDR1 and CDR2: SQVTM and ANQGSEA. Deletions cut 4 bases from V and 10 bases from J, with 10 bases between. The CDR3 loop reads CSVGYLNYTF. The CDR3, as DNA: TGCAGCGTTGGCTATCTTAACTACACCTTC.

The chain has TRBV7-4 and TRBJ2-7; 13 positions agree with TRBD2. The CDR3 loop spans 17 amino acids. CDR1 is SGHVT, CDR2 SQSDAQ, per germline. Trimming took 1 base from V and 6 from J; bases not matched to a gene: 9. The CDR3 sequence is CASSLELAGGPRGEQYF. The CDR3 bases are TGTGCCAGCAGCTTAGAACTAGCGGGAGGGCCGAGGGGCGAGCAGTACTTC.

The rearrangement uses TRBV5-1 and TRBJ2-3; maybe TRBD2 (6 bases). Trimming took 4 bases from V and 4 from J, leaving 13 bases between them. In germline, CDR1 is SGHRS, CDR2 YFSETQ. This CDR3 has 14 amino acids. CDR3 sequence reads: CASSPRGIPDTQYF. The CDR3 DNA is TGCGCCAGCAGCCCTCGCGGGATTCCAGATACGCAGTATTTT. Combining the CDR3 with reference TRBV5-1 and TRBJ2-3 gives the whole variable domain KAGVTQTPRYLIKTRGQQVTLSCSPISGHRSVSWYQQTPGQGLQFLFEYFSETQRNKGNFPGRFSGRQFSNSRSEMNVSTLELGDSALYLCASSPRGIPDTQYFGPGTRLTVL.